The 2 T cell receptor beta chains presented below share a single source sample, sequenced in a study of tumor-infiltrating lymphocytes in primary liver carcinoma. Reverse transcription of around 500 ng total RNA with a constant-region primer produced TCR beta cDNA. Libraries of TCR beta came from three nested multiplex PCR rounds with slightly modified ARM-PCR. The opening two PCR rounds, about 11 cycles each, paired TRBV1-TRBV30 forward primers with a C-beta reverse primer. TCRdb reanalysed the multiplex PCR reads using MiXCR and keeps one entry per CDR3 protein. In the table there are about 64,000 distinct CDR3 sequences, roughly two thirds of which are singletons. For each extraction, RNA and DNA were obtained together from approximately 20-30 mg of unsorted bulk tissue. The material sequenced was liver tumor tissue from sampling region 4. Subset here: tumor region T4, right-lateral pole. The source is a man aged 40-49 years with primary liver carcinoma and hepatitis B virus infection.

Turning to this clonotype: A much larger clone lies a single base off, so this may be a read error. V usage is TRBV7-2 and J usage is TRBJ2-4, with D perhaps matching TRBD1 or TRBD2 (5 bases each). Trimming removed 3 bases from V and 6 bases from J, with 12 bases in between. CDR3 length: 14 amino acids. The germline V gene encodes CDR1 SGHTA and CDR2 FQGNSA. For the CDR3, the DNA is TGTGCCAGCAGCTTTGGGGGAGAAGGAAACATTCAGTACTTC. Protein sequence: CASSFGGEGNIQYF.

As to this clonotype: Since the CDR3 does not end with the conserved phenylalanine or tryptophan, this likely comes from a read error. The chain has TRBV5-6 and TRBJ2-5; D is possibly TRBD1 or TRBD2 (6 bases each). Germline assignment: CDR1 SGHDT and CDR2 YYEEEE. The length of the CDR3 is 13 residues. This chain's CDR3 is CAGSLGGLETQYS. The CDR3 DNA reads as TGTGCCGGCAGCTTAGGGGGGCTAGAGACCCAGTACTCC.